The T cell receptor beta chain described here comes from a study of T cells in women clearing cervical HPV infection. Regarding the study as a whole: CIN3+ cases had significantly higher TCR richness than controls; evenness did not differ.

Sequencing used immunoSEQ multiplex PCR; TCRdb keeps in-frame clones, though not all of them. The table for this sample gives more than 40,000 clones. Details on this clone: Its specificity is not known. The read ends 3 residues before the CDR3 terminus; that terminus is restored from the germline J gene.

Germline V gene sequence: CDR1 MNHNS, CDR2 SASEGT. The CDR3 is made up of 15 amino acids. The germline V and J ends were trimmed by 3 bases and 0 bases, with 10 bases remaining between them. The chain joins TRBV6-1 to TRBJ2-3; D unresolved. Material for sequencing was blood buffy coat. The receptor comes from a woman between 18 and 69 years old with a cervical HPV16 infection that either progressed to CIN3+ or cleared (not recorded which). CDR3 DNA (partial): TGTGCCAGCAGTGAGAGCTACCCCAGCACAGATACG. Translating gives CASSESYPSTDT. The whole CDR3 is CASSESYPSTDTQYF.